These T cell receptor beta chains were read from a single sample in a study of cytomegalovirus exposure and HLA in healthy donors. Repertoires were generated with immunoSEQ multiplex PCR, while TCRdb's copy carries only in-frame clones and drops some. This sample has more than 90,000 clones, with 65% to 80% found just once. Input material: PBMCs. These TCRs come from a human donor in good health. The CDR3 runs from the conserved cysteine through the conserved F or W. D genes are given only for firm matches. Expanded clones get a size class; other rows say once, few or many, or leave the size out.

>-|few|TRBV7-9|TRBJ1-2
CASSLTAGADGYTF
TGTGCCAGCAGCTTAACGGCGGGGGCGGATGGCTACACCTTC
>-|-|TRBV18|TRBJ1-2
CASSPDGDYGYTF
TGTGCCAGCTCACCCGACGGGGACTATGGCTACACCTTC
>-|-|TRBV5-1|TRBJ2-1
CASSLVGAENNEQFF
TGCGCCAGCAGCTTGGTTGGGGCAGAGAACAATGAGCAGTTCTTC
>-|-|TRBV5-6|TRBJ1-6
CASSIRQRLSYNSPLHF
TGTGCCAGCAGCATACGCCAGCGTCTCTCCTATAATTCACCCCTCCACTTT
>-|few|TRBV29-1|TRBJ1-1
CSVVGENTEAFF
TGCAGCGTTGTAGGGGAGAACACTGAAGCTTTCTTT
>-|few|TRBV6-1|TRBJ1-2
CASSEVSGVDYGYTF
TGTGCCAGCAGTGAAGTTTCGGGGGTAGACTATGGCTACACCTTC
>TRBD2|-|TRBV9|TRBJ2-1
CASSVVGEWGGEQFF
TGTGCCAGCAGCGTAGTGGGGGAATGGGGGGGTGAGCAGTTCTTC
>TRBD2|few|TRBV4-1|TRBJ2-7
CASSLVRTSGIYEQYF
TGCGCCAGCAGCCTAGTGAGGACTAGCGGGATCTACGAGCAGTACTTC
>TRBD2|-|TRBV10-1|TRBJ2-3
CASRGAGTSGTDTQYF
TGCGCCAGCAGAGGAGCCGGGACTAGCGGCACAGATACGCAGTATTTT
>-|-|TRBV6-5|TRBJ1-2
CASSFGGVLNYGYTF
TGTGCCAGCAGTTTCGGAGGGGTTCTTAACTATGGCTACACCTTC
>TRBD1|-|TRBV5-1|TRBJ2-7
CASSTGTATYEQYF
TGCGCCAGCAGCACCGGGACAGCGACCTACGAGCAGTACTTC
>TRBD1|-|TRBV6-1|TRBJ2-7
CASSGYSGQVSYEQYF
TGTGCCAGCAGTGGCTACTCGGGACAGGTCTCCTACGAGCAGTACTTC
>-|-|TRBV5-1|TRBJ1-1
CASSSGVVNTEAFF
TGCGCCAGCAGTTCAGGGGTGGTGAACACTGAAGCTTTCTTT